These 32 T cell receptor beta chains originate from one sample sequenced in a study of blood T cell repertoires in COVID-19. Libraries were prepared by immunoSEQ multiplex PCR; TCRdb keeps only in-frame clonotypes and omits some of them. The data show fewer than 200,000 clones, around 80% seen once. Sequenced material: PBMCs or T cells enriched from blood (not recorded which). These TCRs come from a woman aged 50 to 65 in a cohort exposed to, infected with or recovered from COVID-19 (not recorded which).

This chain connects TRBV5-1 to TRBJ1-1; 7 bases are shared with TRBD1. The CDR3 is made up of 14 amino acids. J gave up 7 bases and V 4 bases, and 10 bases lay outside the gene matches. CDR1 SGHRS and CDR2 YFSETQ come from the germline V gene. The CDR3 region is CASSLMTGPDEAFF. The CDR3 DNA reads as TGCGCCAGCAGCCTAATGACAGGGCCCGATGAAGCTTTCTTT.

The J gene is TRBJ2-1, the V gene TRBV7-8; no clear D. V lost 2 bases, J lost 5 bases, and 7 bases lay in between. The CDR3 is 13 residues long. CDR1 and CDR2 (germline): SGHVS, FQNEAQ. In DNA form, the CDR3 reads TGTGCCAGCAGCTTATCCCGTAACAATGAGCAGTTCTTC. It translates to CASSLSRNNEQFF.

V usage is TRBV7-3 and J usage is TRBJ2-2; 7 bases map to TRBD2. V lost 7 bases, J lost 2 bases, and 7 bases stayed unmatched. The CDR3 runs to 15 residues. CDR1 SGHTA and CDR2 FQGTGA come from the germline V gene. This CDR3 is CASNRGGPNTGELFF. In DNA, the CDR3 is TGTGCCAGCAATCGCGGGGGACCCAACACCGGGGAGCTGTTTTTT. Full variable domain (remainder filled in from reference TRBV7-3 and TRBJ2-2): GAGVSQTPSNKVTEKGKYVELRCDPISGHTALYWYRQSLGQGPEFLIYFQGTGAADDSGLPNDRFFAVRPEGSVSTLKIQRTERGDSAVYLCASNRGGPNTGELFFGEGSRLTVL.

The rearrangement joins TRBV9 to TRBJ2-2, with 7 bases fitting TRBD2. Per the germline V gene, CDR1 is SGDLS and CDR2 is YYNGEE. Unmatched junction bases numbered 5, after V lost 0 bases and J lost 6 bases. CDR3 length equals 15 residues. The CDR3 here is CASSVAPAGPGELFF. The CDR3 DNA follows: TGTGCCAGCAGCGTAGCCCCAGCGGGGCCCGGGGAGCTGTTTTTT.

The CDR3, as DNA: TGTGCCAGCAGCCCGGGGACAGGAGGCACGGAGACCCAGTACTTC. Amino acid sequence: CASSPGTGGTETQYF. The rearrangement uses TRBV7-8 and TRBJ2-5; 8 bases match TRBD1. Germline lookup yields CDR1 SGHVS and CDR2 FQNEAQ. The trim removed 5 bases at V and 5 bases at J, leaving 10 bases unmatched. CDR3 length: 15 residues.

The rearrangement links TRBV15 to TRBJ1-5; D remains ambiguous. Germline V gene sequence: CDR1 LNHNV, CDR2 YYDKDF (reference sequence). The CDR3 spans 17 residues. Trimming pared 3 bases from V and 4 bases from J, leaving 19 bases between. CDR3 sequence (DNA): TGTGCCACCAGCAGGGATTACACCCTAGGAACTAATCAGCCCCAGCATTTT. It translates to CATSRDYTLGTNQPQHF.

CDR3 nucleotide sequence: TGTGCCACCAGCAGAGGCACCAGGGGGCCAAAGGATGGCTACACCTTC. Residues: CATSRGTRGPKDGYTF. The chain carries TRBV15 and TRBJ1-2, with 8 nucleotides matching TRBD1. The V segment lost 1 base and the J segment 6 bases; nucleotides outside the gene matches: 10. Per the germline V gene, CDR1 is LNHNV and CDR2 is YYDKDF (reference sequence). This CDR3 contains 16 residues.

The chain employs TRBV21-1 and TRBJ2-1; the table's D call of TRBD2 was not tested on the DNA. TRBV21-1 is listed as a pseudogene. The CDR3 loop spans 14 amino acids. The chain's CDR3 is CASSKGGGSLGQFF. The CDR3 DNA follows: TGTGCCAGCAGCAAAGGCGGCGGGTCACTGGGGCAGTTCTTC.

This clone has just a few counts. This chain uses TRBV29-1 with TRBJ2-3; perhaps TRBD2 as D (6 bases). Germline assignment: CDR1 SQVTM and CDR2 ANQGSEA. V was cut by 5 bases and J by 0 bases, with 12 bases left in between. The CDR3 has 14 amino acids. The CDR3 DNA reads TGCAGCGTTCTAATAGCGGATAGCACAGATACGCAGTATTTT. Its protein is CSVLIADSTDTQYF.

The chain uses TRBV15 and TRBJ2-4, with 11 nucleotides matching TRBD1. This CDR3 is built from 14 residues. Germline values: CDR1 LNHNV, CDR2 YYDKDF (reference sequence). V lost 9 bases and J lost 9; bases outside the gene matches: 10. This chain's CDR3 is CATNRPGQGVIQYF. The DNA for the CDR3 is TGTGCCACTAACCGACCGGGACAGGGGGTCATTCAGTACTTC.

V and J are TRBV27 and TRBJ2-7, with unresolved D. In germline, CDR1 is MNHEY, CDR2 SMNVEV (reference sequence). This CDR3 is 14 amino acids long. Trimming took off 5 bases at V and 3 bases at J, with 14 bases between the two ends. DNA for the CDR3: TGTGCCAGCAGTATGACTTTATCGTACTACGAGCAGTACTTC. Translated: CASSMTLSYYEQYF.

The chain recombines TRBV3-1 (or the pseudogene TRBV3-2) with TRBJ1-1, with unresolved D. Germline loops: CDR1 LGHDT, CDR2 YNNKEL (reference sequence). V was shortened by 0 bases and J by 5 bases, with 10 bases between the two germline ends. The CDR3 has 14 amino acids. The CDR3 spells CASSQDLGRTEAFF. In DNA, the CDR3 is TGTGCCAGCAGCCAAGACTTGGGGAGAACTGAAGCTTTCTTT.

The CDR3 DNA reads as TGTGCCAGTTGTCACAGGGGGCTTGGCACTGAAGCTTTCTTT. Encoded protein: CASCHRGLGTEAFF. The rearrangement joins TRBV19 to TRBJ1-1; 9 positions agree with TRBD1. The ends lost 8 bases at V and 4 bases at J; junction bases unmatched: 8. Germline V gene sequence: CDR1 LNHDA, CDR2 SQIVND (reference sequence). The CDR3 has 14 amino acids.

J is TRBJ2-5 and V is TRBV28; TRBD2 aligns across 8 bases. The germline V gene has CDR1 MDHEN and CDR2 SYDVKM. The CDR3 consists of 15 residues. The V gene end was trimmed by 6 bases and the J gene end by 2 bases; junction bases not matched to a gene: 8. CDR3 protein: CASSSYSGAQETQYF. CDR3 in DNA: TGTGCCAGCAGCTCGTATAGCGGGGCACAAGAGACCCAGTACTTC.

The chain combines TRBV6-2 or TRBV6-3 with TRBJ1-2, with TRBD1 matching over 7 bases. The CDR3 totals 13 residues. CDR1 is MNHEY and CDR2 is SVGEGT in the germline V gene. V lost 4 bases and J lost 4; bases outside the gene matches: 3. CDR3 amino acids: CASSSTGAYGYTF. The CDR3 bases are TGTGCCAGCAGTTCTACAGGGGCCTATGGCTACACCTTC.

This clone has only one observation. This chain links TRBV7-3 with TRBJ1-2; 7 bases are a match to TRBD1. The CDR3 is made up of 13 amino acids. Germline lookup yields CDR1 SGHTA and CDR2 FQGTGA. J lost 8 bases, V lost 5 bases, and 8 bases had no gene match. DNA of the CDR3: TGTGCCAGCAGCCCGGACAGGTCGAAGGGCTACACCTTC. Its protein is CASSPDRSKGYTF.

This chain links TRBV9 with TRBJ1-6; D remains ambiguous. There are 12 residues in the CDR3. Per the germline V gene, CDR1 is SGDLS and CDR2 is YYNGEE. V lost 1 base to trimming and J lost 8 bases, with 4 bases between them. In nucleotides, the CDR3 is TGTGCCAGCAGCGTACCAGATTCACCCCTCCACTTT. It encodes CASSVPDSPLHF.

The chain recombines TRBV11-2 with TRBJ2-7, with 8 bases fitting TRBD2. The V gene end was trimmed by 1 base and the J gene end by 2 bases; junction bases not matched to a gene: 7. The CDR3 runs 16 residues. The V gene's germline CDR1 is SGHAT and CDR2 FQNNGV. The CDR3 nucleotides read TGTGCCAGCAGCTTAGCTGGTAGCGGGGACACCTACGAGCAGTACGTC. It encodes CASSLAGSGDTYEQYV.

This rearrangement joins TRBV27 to TRBJ2-1; 8 bases line up with TRBD1. Germline CDR1 is MNHEY and CDR2 is SMNVEV (reference sequence). The CDR3 runs to 15 residues. Unmatched junction bases numbered 4, after V lost 4 bases and J lost 2 bases. The CDR3 coding sequence is TGTGCCAGCAGTTCACCGGGACAGGCCTACAATGAGCAGTTCTTC. Residues: CASSSPGQAYNEQFF.

The chain links TRBV28 to TRBJ2-2, with 8 bases matching TRBD2. The CDR3 consists of 16 residues. Unmatched junction bases numbered 9, after V lost 5 bases and J lost 4 bases. Germline values: CDR1 MDHEN, CDR2 SYDVKM. CDR3 bases: TGTGCCAGCAGTGGAAAGCGGGAGCGCCTCACCGGGGAGCTGTTTTTT. This sequence encodes CASSGKRERLTGELFF.

The genes are TRBV6-5 and TRBJ2-1; D gene uncertain. The V end lost 2 bases, the J end lost 9 bases, and 8 bases lay between the germline ends. CDR1 and CDR2 from the germline V gene are MNHEY and SVGAGI. The CDR3 totals 12 residues. The DNA for the CDR3 is TGTGCCAGCAGTTACCCGGGTGGTGAGCAGTTCTTC. This codes for CASSYPGGEQFF.

This rearrangement joins TRBV12-5 to TRBJ2-7; 8 bases are shared with TRBD2. The junction had 8 bases not matched to a gene; V was cut back by 2 bases and J by 5 bases. This CDR3 has 15 residues. Germline CDR1 and CDR2: LGHNT and FRNRAP. As DNA, the CDR3 is TGTGCTAGTGGTTTGCCGATCAGCGGGGGAGACGAGCAGTACTTC. Protein sequence: CASGLPISGGDEQYF.

The chain combines TRBV19 with TRBJ2-3, with TRBD2 matching 10 bases. Per the germline V gene, CDR1 is LNHDA and CDR2 is SQIVND (reference sequence). The CDR3 extends over 15 amino acids. Trimming at V came to 2 bases and at J to 4 bases, leaving 3 bases not matched to a gene. CDR3 DNA sequence: TGTGCCAGTAGTATATCAACTAGCGGGGCAGATACGCAGTATTTT. This sequence encodes CASSISTSGADTQYF.

CDR3 sequence reads: CASSSELTTGNTIYF. The CDR3 DNA sequence: TGTGCCAGCAGCTCTGAATTAACAACTGGAAACACCATATATTTT. The chain carries TRBV5-6 and TRBJ1-3; no reliable D call. This CDR3 spans 15 amino acids. CDR1 is SGHDT, CDR2 YYEEEE, per germline. The ends were cut back, 3 bases at V and 2 bases at J, with 12 bases in the middle.

The chain is built from TRBV27 and TRBJ2-4; D is unresolved. Germline V gene data show CDR1 as MNHEY and CDR2 as SMNVEV (reference sequence). With 2 bases removed from V and 3 bases from J, the gap between germline ends came to 8 bases. The CDR3 loop spans 14 amino acids. CDR3 in DNA: TGTGCCAGCAGTTTAAGTTACGGCAAAAACATTCAGTACTTC. This gives the protein CASSLSYGKNIQYF.

The count of this clone is one. This chain uses TRBV19 with TRBJ2-1; 7 positions match TRBD2. The CDR3 is 16 residues long. V gave up 6 bases and J gave up 2 bases; unmatched junction bases: 10. Germline values: CDR1 LNHDA, CDR2 SQIVND (reference sequence). This CDR3 reads CASRRGGRTPYNEQFF. CDR3 nucleotide sequence: TGTGCCAGTAGACGGGGCGGGAGAACCCCCTACAATGAGCAGTTCTTC.

The chain has TRBV2 and TRBJ1-5; D uncertain. Germline V gene data show CDR1 as SNHLY and CDR2 as FYNNEI. The V gene lost 3 bases and the J gene lost 11 bases, with 17 bases spanning the gap. This CDR3 is built from 14 residues. The CDR3 DNA reads TGTGCCAGCAGTGACCGCGGCGGGGTCCTCACCCAGCATTTT. This gives the protein CASSDRGGVLTQHF.

This clone was detected many times. The genes are TRBV11-2 and TRBJ2-1; 7 bases align to TRBD2. Trimming at V came to 3 bases and at J to 9 bases, leaving 8 bases not matched to a gene. CDR3 length equals 14 residues. From germline, CDR1 is SGHAT and CDR2 FQNNGV. CDR3 DNA: TGTGCCAGCAGCTTCCTCTCGGGGGAGGGTGAGCAGTTCTTC. The encoded protein is CASSFLSGEGEQFF.

This rearrangement joins TRBV3-1 (or the pseudogene TRBV3-2) to TRBJ1-6; 7 bases fit TRBD1. Germline V gives CDR1 LGHDT, CDR2 YNNKEL (reference sequence). V gave up 5 bases and J gave up 8 bases; unmatched junction bases: 9. The CDR3 runs 15 residues. Written as DNA, the CDR3 is TGTGCCAGCAGCACCCTGACAGGGTTGGATTCACCCCTCCACTTT. Its protein product is CASSTLTGLDSPLHF.

This clone was observed a handful of times. This sequence joins TRBV28 and TRBJ2-7; D gene ambiguous. This CDR3 comprises 12 residues. CDR1 and CDR2 from the germline V gene are MDHEN and SYDVKM. V lost 7 bases and J 6 bases, leaving 13 bases between the germline ends. The CDR3, as DNA: TGTGCCAGCACCCGTTGGTCAGGCGAGCAGTACTTC. This encodes CASTRWSGEQYF.

CDR3 loop: CASSKPGQGMRASQFF. The DNA of the CDR3 is TGTGCCAGCAGTAAACCGGGACAGGGGATGAGAGCTTCCCAGTTCTTC. V is TRBV2 and J is TRBJ2-1; the match to TRBD1 covers 10 bases. Germline V gene sequence: CDR1 SNHLY, CDR2 FYNNEI. Trimming at V came to 5 bases and at J to 13 bases, leaving 17 bases not matched to a gene. The CDR3 runs to 16 residues.

This chain links TRBV12-3 or TRBV12-4 with TRBJ1-2; perhaps TRBD1 as D (6 bases). V was trimmed by 1 base and J by 7 bases, leaving 7 bases between them. The CDR3 is made up of 12 amino acids. CDR3 sequence (DNA): TGTGCCAGCAGTTTAGGGGGGCCTGGCTACACCTTC. Amino acids: CASSLGGPGYTF.